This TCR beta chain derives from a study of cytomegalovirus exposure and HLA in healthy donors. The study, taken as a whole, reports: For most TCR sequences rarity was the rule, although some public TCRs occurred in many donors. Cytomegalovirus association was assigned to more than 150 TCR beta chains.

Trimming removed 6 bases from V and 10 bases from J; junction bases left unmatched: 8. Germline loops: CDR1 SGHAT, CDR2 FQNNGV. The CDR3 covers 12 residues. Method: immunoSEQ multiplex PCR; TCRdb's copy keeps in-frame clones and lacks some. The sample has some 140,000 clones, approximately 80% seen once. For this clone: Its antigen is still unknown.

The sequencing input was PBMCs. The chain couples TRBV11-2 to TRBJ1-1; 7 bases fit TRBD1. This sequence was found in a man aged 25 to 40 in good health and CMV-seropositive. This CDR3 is CASRKGQTPAFF. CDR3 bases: TGTGCCAGCAGAAAGGGACAGACCCCAGCTTTCTTT.